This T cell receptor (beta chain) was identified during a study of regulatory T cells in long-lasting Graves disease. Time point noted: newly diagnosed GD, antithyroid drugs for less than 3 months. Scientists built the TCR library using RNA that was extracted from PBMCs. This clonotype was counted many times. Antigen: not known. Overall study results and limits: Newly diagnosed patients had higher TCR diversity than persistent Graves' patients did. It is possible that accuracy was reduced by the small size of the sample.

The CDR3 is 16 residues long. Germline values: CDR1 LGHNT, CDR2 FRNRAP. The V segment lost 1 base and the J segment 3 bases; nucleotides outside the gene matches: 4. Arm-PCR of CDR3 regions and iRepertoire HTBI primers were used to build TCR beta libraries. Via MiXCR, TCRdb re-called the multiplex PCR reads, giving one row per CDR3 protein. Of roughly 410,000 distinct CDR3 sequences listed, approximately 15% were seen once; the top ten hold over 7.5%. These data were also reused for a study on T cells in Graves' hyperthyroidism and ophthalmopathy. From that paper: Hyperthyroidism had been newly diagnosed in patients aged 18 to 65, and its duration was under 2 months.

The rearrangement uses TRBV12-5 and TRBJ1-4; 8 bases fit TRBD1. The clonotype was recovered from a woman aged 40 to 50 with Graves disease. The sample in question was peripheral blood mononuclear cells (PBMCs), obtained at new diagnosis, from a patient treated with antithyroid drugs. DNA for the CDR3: TGTGCTAGTGGTTTGGCCCCGACAGGGGCTAATGAAAAACTGTTTTTT. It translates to CASGLAPTGANEKLFF.